This T cell receptor (beta chain) originates from a study of cytomegalovirus exposure and HLA in healthy donors. Assay: immunoSEQ multiplex PCR; the TCRdb copy retains only in-frame clones and omits some. Of 120,000 to 150,000 clones listed, roughly 87% were seen once; the top ten hold roughly 4.8%. Trimming removed 2 bases from V and 3 bases from J, with 14 bases in between. The CDR3 consists of 15 residues. Germline CDR1 reads SGHKS; CDR2 reads YYEKEE (reference sequence). This sequence originates from a man aged 18-30 years in good health and CMV-seropositive. The sequencing input was PBMCs. This chain links TRBV5-5 with TRBJ1-2; D gene uncertain. The chain's CDR3 is CASSFLGRLDYGYTF. The CDR3 nucleotides read TGTGCCAGCAGCTTTTTGGGCAGGTTGGACTATGGCTACACCTTC.